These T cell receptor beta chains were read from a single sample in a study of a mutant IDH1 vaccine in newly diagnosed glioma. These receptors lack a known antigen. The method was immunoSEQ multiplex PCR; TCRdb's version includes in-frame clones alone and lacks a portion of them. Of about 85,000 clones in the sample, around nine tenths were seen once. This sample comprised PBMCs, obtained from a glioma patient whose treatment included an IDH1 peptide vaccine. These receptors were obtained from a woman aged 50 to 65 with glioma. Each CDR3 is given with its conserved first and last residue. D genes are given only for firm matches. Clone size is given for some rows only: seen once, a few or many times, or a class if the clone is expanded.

CDR3 DNA: TGTGCCAGCAGCCAATCTTTCGCCAGGGAAGAGACCCAGTACTTC; CDR3 protein: CASSQSFAREETQYF; D gene: -; J gene: TRBJ2-5; V gene: TRBV16; clone size: -
CDR3 DNA: TGCGCCAGCAGCTTGACAGGGGGGGACCAAGAGACCCAGTACTTC; CDR3 protein: CASSLTGGDQETQYF; D gene: -; J gene: TRBJ2-5; V gene: TRBV5-1; clone size: -
CDR3 DNA: TGTGCCAGCAGTGAATCGGGGAAGTTAGTCGATGAGCAGTTCTTC; CDR3 protein: CASSESGKLVDEQFF; D gene: -; J gene: TRBJ2-1; V gene: TRBV25-1; clone size: -
CDR3 DNA: TGTGCCAGCAGCGCGACTAGCGGGTCGGCCTACGAGCAGTACTTC; CDR3 protein: CASSATSGSAYEQYF; D gene: TRBD2; J gene: TRBJ2-7; V gene: TRBV7-2; clone size: -
CDR3 DNA: TGTGCCAGCAGGGCCGGGCAGGGCTATTCACCCCTCCACTTT; CDR3 protein: CASRAGQGYSPLHF; D gene: -; J gene: TRBJ1-6; V gene: TRBV27; clone size: -
CDR3 DNA: TGCGCCAGCAGCGACCGGACTAGCGGGAGCAACTACGAGCAGTACTTC; CDR3 protein: CASSDRTSGSNYEQYF; D gene: TRBD2; J gene: TRBJ2-7; V gene: TRBV10-1; clone size: -
CDR3 DNA: TGTGCCAGCAGTTATAGGCGGCTGGGTGGCTACACCTTC; CDR3 protein: CASSYRRLGGYTF; D gene: -; J gene: TRBJ1-2; V gene: TRBV6-5; clone size: -
CDR3 DNA: TGTGCCAGCAGTCATCAGACAGCCCTGGCCTACAATGAGCAGTTCTTC; CDR3 protein: CASSHQTALAYNEQFF; D gene: -; J gene: TRBJ2-1; V gene: TRBV27; clone size: once
CDR3 DNA: TGTGCCAGCAGCGTGGGACTAGCGGACTCCTACGAGCAGTACTTC; CDR3 protein: CASSVGLADSYEQYF; D gene: TRBD2; J gene: TRBJ2-7; V gene: TRBV9; clone size: -
CDR3 DNA: TGTGCCAGCAGAGCAGGGGACTCACTCTACGAGCAGTACTTC; CDR3 protein: CASRAGDSLYEQYF; D gene: -; J gene: TRBJ2-7; V gene: TRBV6-5; clone size: -
CDR3 DNA: TGTGCCAGCAGTTCGGGACTAGCGGGCACCTACAATGAGCAGTTCTTC; CDR3 protein: CASSSGLAGTYNEQFF; D gene: TRBD2; J gene: TRBJ2-1; V gene: TRBV27; clone size: -
CDR3 DNA: TGTGCCAGCAGTTACTCCGCGATGAGAGAAGCTTTCTTT; CDR3 protein: CASSYSAMREAFF; D gene: -; J gene: TRBJ1-1; V gene: TRBV6-5; clone size: -
CDR3 DNA: TGTGCCAGTAGTAGCGACCCTCGAGTCCTCAATGAGCAGTTCTTC; CDR3 protein: CASSSDPRVLNEQFF; D gene: -; J gene: TRBJ2-1; V gene: TRBV19; clone size: -
CDR3 DNA: TGCGCCAGCAGCCTCCCTAGCGGGAGTGAGTCAGATACGCAGTATTTT; CDR3 protein: CASSLPSGSESDTQYF; D gene: TRBD2; J gene: TRBJ2-3; V gene: TRBV5-1; clone size: once
CDR3 DNA: TGTGCCAGCAGCACCGGGACTAGCGGGAGAGAACAGTTCTTC; CDR3 protein: CASSTGTSGREQFF; D gene: TRBD2; J gene: TRBJ2-1; V gene: TRBV7-6; clone size: -
CDR3 DNA: TGTGCCAGCAGCGTAGGGGTAGCGGGAGGCGGAGATACGCAGTATTTT; CDR3 protein: CASSVGVAGGGDTQYF; D gene: TRBD2; J gene: TRBJ2-3; V gene: TRBV9; clone size: -
CDR3 DNA: TGTGCCAGCAGCTTAGCCCTATCGGGCGGGGAGACCCAGTACTTC; CDR3 protein: CASSLALSGGETQYF; D gene: -; J gene: TRBJ2-5; V gene: TRBV5-4; clone size: -
CDR3 DNA: TGCGCCAGCAGCTTGGGAGTAGATACGCAGTATTTT; CDR3 protein: CASSLGVDTQYF; D gene: -; J gene: TRBJ2-3; V gene: TRBV5-1; clone size: -
CDR3 DNA: TGTGCCAGTACCATAGGGGCAGGCTTGAGTCAGCCCCAGCATTTT; CDR3 protein: CASTIGAGLSQPQHF; D gene: -; J gene: TRBJ1-5; V gene: TRBV19; clone size: -
CDR3 DNA: TGTGCCAGCAGCCCCCAGGGGGTGAACACTGAAGCTTTCTTT; CDR3 protein: CASSPQGVNTEAFF; D gene: TRBD1; J gene: TRBJ1-1; V gene: TRBV7-3; clone size: -
CDR3 DNA: TGCAGCGTCTGCGCCGGAACAGATACGCAGTATTTT; CDR3 protein: CSVCAGTDTQYF; D gene: -; J gene: TRBJ2-3; V gene: TRBV29-1; clone size: -
CDR3 DNA: TGTGCCAGCAATTTCCGGACAATCTACAATGAGCAGTTCTTC; CDR3 protein: CASNFRTIYNEQFF; D gene: -; J gene: TRBJ2-1; V gene: TRBV6-1; clone size: -
CDR3 DNA: TGTGCCAGCAGCAAACAGCTAAGCAATCAGCCCCAGCATTTT; CDR3 protein: CASSKQLSNQPQHF; D gene: -; J gene: TRBJ1-5; V gene: TRBV7-2; clone size: once
CDR3 DNA: TGTGCCAGCAAGAGGGGGGATCCGGCCTCCTACGAGCAGTACTTC; CDR3 protein: CASKRGDPASYEQYF; D gene: -; J gene: TRBJ2-7; V gene: TRBV18; clone size: -
CDR3 DNA: TGTGCCACCACCTGGGCGGGAGACGGTGAGCAGTTCTTC; CDR3 protein: CATTWAGDGEQFF; D gene: TRBD2; J gene: TRBJ2-1; V gene: TRBV6-6; clone size: once
CDR3 DNA: TGCGCCAGCAGCTTGAGGGGGGGAAATGAAAAACTGTTTTTT; CDR3 protein: CASSLRGGNEKLFF; D gene: -; J gene: TRBJ1-4; V gene: TRBV5-1; clone size: -
CDR3 DNA: TGTGCCAGCAGTTTGGTGGGGCCCATCTCCTACGAGCAGTACTTC; CDR3 protein: CASSLVGPISYEQYF; D gene: -; J gene: TRBJ2-7; V gene: TRBV5-6; clone size: once
CDR3 DNA: TGCAGCGTTGAGACACGGAGACACTACGAGCAGTACTTC; CDR3 protein: CSVETRRHYEQYF; D gene: -; J gene: TRBJ2-7; V gene: TRBV29-1; clone size: -
CDR3 DNA: TGTGCCAGCATTCCGACAGATTCCTACGAGCAGTACTTC; CDR3 protein: CASIPTDSYEQYF; D gene: -; J gene: TRBJ2-7; V gene: TRBV2; clone size: -
CDR3 DNA: TGTGCCAGCAGCTTAAACGGGGGGGTAGAACGGCGGGAACAAGAGACCCAGTACTTC; CDR3 protein: CASSLNGGVERREQETQYF; D gene: TRBD2; J gene: TRBJ2-5; V gene: TRBV7-8; clone size: -
CDR3 DNA: TGTGCCAGCAGTCAGGGTCTGGGGAATTCACCCCTCCACTTT; CDR3 protein: CASSQGLGNSPLHF; D gene: -; J gene: TRBJ1-6; V gene: TRBV2; clone size: -
CDR3 DNA: TGTGCCAGCAGCCCCGGACTAGCGGGAGTCTCGTACTTC; CDR3 protein: CASSPGLAGVSYF; D gene: TRBD2; J gene: TRBJ2-5; V gene: TRBV9; clone size: -
CDR3 DNA: TGTGCCAGCGGGGAACAGGACTATGAGCAGTTCTTC; CDR3 protein: CASGEQDYEQFF; D gene: -; J gene: TRBJ2-1; V gene: TRBV18; clone size: -
CDR3 DNA: TGCGCCAGCAGTGAGTTAGCGGGCATCCAGTACTTC; CDR3 protein: CASSELAGIQYF; D gene: TRBD2; J gene: TRBJ2-5; V gene: TRBV10-1; clone size: -
CDR3 DNA: TGTGCCAGCAGCTTAGAGGGACAGGGATACCAGCCCCAGCATTTT; CDR3 protein: CASSLEGQGYQPQHF; D gene: TRBD1; J gene: TRBJ1-5; V gene: TRBV11-2; clone size: once
CDR3 DNA: TGCAGCGTTGGGGGACGTGCGGGGTACGAGCAGTACTTC; CDR3 protein: CSVGGRAGYEQYF; D gene: -; J gene: TRBJ2-7; V gene: TRBV29-1; clone size: -
CDR3 DNA: TGCGCCAGCAGCCAAGATCGAAATACTAATGAAAAACTGTTTTTT; CDR3 protein: CASSQDRNTNEKLFF; D gene: -; J gene: TRBJ1-4; V gene: TRBV4-1; clone size: -
CDR3 DNA: TGTGCCAGCAGCTTCCTGGCGGCCCGGGGGGAGCAGTACTTC; CDR3 protein: CASSFLAARGEQYF; D gene: -; J gene: TRBJ2-7; V gene: TRBV7-9; clone size: few
CDR3 DNA: TGTGCCAGCAGAAAGACAGAGACGAACACTGAAGCTTTCTTT; CDR3 protein: CASRKTETNTEAFF; D gene: -; J gene: TRBJ1-1; V gene: TRBV7-8; clone size: -
CDR3 DNA: TGTGCCAGCAGCGTAGGAGGGGGCCGGGAGACCCAGTACTTC; CDR3 protein: CASSVGGGRETQYF; D gene: TRBD1; J gene: TRBJ2-5; V gene: TRBV9; clone size: -
CDR3 DNA: TGTGCCAGCAGTGAATCGGGCACCTATGGCTACACCTTC; CDR3 protein: CASSESGTYGYTF; D gene: -; J gene: TRBJ1-2; V gene: TRBV6-1; clone size: -
CDR3 DNA: TGTGCCAGCAGTCTCTTCACTAGCGGGATTTTCGAGCAGTACTTC; CDR3 protein: CASSLFTSGIFEQYF; D gene: TRBD2; J gene: TRBJ2-7; V gene: TRBV28; clone size: -
CDR3 DNA: TGCGCCAGCAGTGAGTCTTCGGGACTAGCTTACGAGCAGTACTTC; CDR3 protein: CASSESSGLAYEQYF; D gene: TRBD2; J gene: TRBJ2-7; V gene: TRBV10-2; clone size: -
CDR3 DNA: TGTGCCAGCAGCCGAGAAGGAGGGGGCACTTCCTACGAGCAGTACTTC; CDR3 protein: CASSREGGGTSYEQYF; D gene: -; J gene: TRBJ2-7; V gene: TRBV4-2; clone size: -
CDR3 DNA: TGTGCCAGCGATAGATCCCACAGGGGGTACGAGCAGTACTTC; CDR3 protein: CASDRSHRGYEQYF; D gene: TRBD1; J gene: TRBJ2-7; V gene: TRBV5-4; clone size: -
CDR3 DNA: TGTGCCAGCAGCTTCCTTGAGCGGGCCCCAGACCACGAGCAGTACTTC; CDR3 protein: CASSFLERAPDHEQYF; D gene: -; J gene: TRBJ2-7; V gene: TRBV5-6; clone size: -
CDR3 DNA: TGTGCCAGCAGTCCCCGGGCGTATGAGCAGTTCTTC; CDR3 protein: CASSPRAYEQFF; D gene: -; J gene: TRBJ2-1; V gene: TRBV28; clone size: -
CDR3 DNA: TGCAGCGTTGCCTTAGGTGGGGTGGGCAGCGAGCCCCAGCATTTT; CDR3 protein: CSVALGGVGSEPQHF; D gene: -; J gene: TRBJ1-5; V gene: TRBV29-1; clone size: -
CDR3 DNA: TGTGCCATCAGTTCGGACAGGGGGGGCACAGATACGCAGTATTTT; CDR3 protein: CAISSDRGGTDTQYF; D gene: TRBD1; J gene: TRBJ2-3; V gene: TRBV10-3; clone size: -
CDR3 DNA: TGTGCCAGCTCCTTCCTAAGAGCCTACGAGCAGTACTTC; CDR3 protein: CASSFLRAYEQYF; D gene: -; J gene: TRBJ2-7; V gene: TRBV6-1; clone size: -
CDR3 DNA: TGCGCCAGCAGCACCGGCAGGGACACTGAAGCTTTCTTT; CDR3 protein: CASSTGRDTEAFF; D gene: -; J gene: TRBJ1-1; V gene: TRBV4-1; clone size: few
CDR3 DNA: TGTGCTAGTGCCTTTGACAGGGGGTACGAGCAGTACTTC; CDR3 protein: CASAFDRGYEQYF; D gene: TRBD1; J gene: TRBJ2-7; V gene: TRBV12-5; clone size: -
CDR3 DNA: TGTGCCAGCAGGGATCGAAACGAGCAGTACTTC; CDR3 protein: CASRDRNEQYF; D gene: -; J gene: TRBJ2-7; V gene: TRBV14; clone size: -
CDR3 DNA: TGTGCTAGCAGCTTAGCGTCTAGCGGGACCCAGTACTTC; CDR3 protein: CASSLASSGTQYF; D gene: TRBD2; J gene: TRBJ2-5; V gene: TRBV7-7; clone size: -
CDR3 DNA: TGTGCCAGCAGAGACCGGGAGCCGATTCGGGAGGGCTCCTACAATGAGCAGTTCTTC; CDR3 protein: CASRDREPIREGSYNEQFF; D gene: TRBD2; J gene: TRBJ2-1; V gene: TRBV2; clone size: -
CDR3 DNA: TGTGCCTGGAGCTCTATGGGCAATGAGCAGTTCTTC; CDR3 protein: CAWSSMGNEQFF; D gene: -; J gene: TRBJ2-1; V gene: TRBV30; clone size: -
CDR3 DNA: TGTGCCAGCGGCGTCGAGGCACAGTACACTGAAGCTTTCTTT; CDR3 protein: CASGVEAQYTEAFF; D gene: -; J gene: TRBJ1-1; V gene: TRBV9; clone size: -